The source of this T cell receptor (beta chain) is a study of graft-versus-host responses after intestinal transplantation. Overall study findings and caveats: After transplant, early declines in HvG clones were associated with peak levels of circulating GvH clones. There were GvH clones found in recipient marrow, and some of them appeared first in ileum or blood. Patients with graft-donor T cell macrochimerism had high graft-versus-host to host-versus-graft clonal ratios in allografts.

Looked up from germline, CDR1 is SGHDT and CDR2 is YYEEEE. CDR3 size: 15 residues. J was trimmed by 4 bases and V by 6 bases; bases with no gene match: 9. Sequencing used immunoSEQ multiplex PCR; TCRdb keeps in-frame clones, though not all of them. The profile covers 95,000 to 150,000 clones, with roughly 96% appearing a single time and 3% to 4% taken by the ten largest. A word on this clone: Antigen: not known.

This chain links TRBV5-6 with TRBJ2-1; 8 nucleotides align to TRBD1. This clonotype was sampled from a human donor who received an intestinal transplant. Sequencing was performed on unstimulated CD8+ T cells sorted from spleen or lymph node cells, taken before intestinal transplant. CDR3 nucleotide sequence: TGTGCCAGCACCTTTGGGACAGGCCTTTACAATGAGCAGTTCTTC. Its protein is CASTFGTGLYNEQFF.